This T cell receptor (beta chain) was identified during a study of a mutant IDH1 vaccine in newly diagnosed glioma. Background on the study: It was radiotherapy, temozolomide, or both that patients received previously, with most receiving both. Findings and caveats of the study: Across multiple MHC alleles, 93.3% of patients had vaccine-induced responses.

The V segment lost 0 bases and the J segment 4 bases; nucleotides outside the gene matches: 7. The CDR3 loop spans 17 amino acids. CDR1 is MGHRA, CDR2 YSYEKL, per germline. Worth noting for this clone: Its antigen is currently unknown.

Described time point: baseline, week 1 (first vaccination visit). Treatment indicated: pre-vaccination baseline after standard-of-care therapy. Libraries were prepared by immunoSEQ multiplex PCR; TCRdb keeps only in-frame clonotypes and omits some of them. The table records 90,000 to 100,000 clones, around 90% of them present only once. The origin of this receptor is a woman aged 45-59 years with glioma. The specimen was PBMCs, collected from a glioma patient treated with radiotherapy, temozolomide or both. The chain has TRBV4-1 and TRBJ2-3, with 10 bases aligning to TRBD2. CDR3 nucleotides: TGCGCCAGCAGCCAAGATCCGGGACTAGCGTCCGCAGATACGCAGTATTTT. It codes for CASSQDPGLASADTQYF.